By share, the clone carrying this T cell receptor (beta chain) counts as medium-sized. The antigen remains unidentified. The CDR3 runs 16 residues. The germline CDR1 and CDR2 sequences are ENHRY and SYGVKD. The V end lost 5 bases, the J end lost 1 base, and 15 bases lay between the germline ends. The data derive from a study of spatial heterogeneity in lung cancer. Study overall: Detection of beta-chain sequences consistently exceeded that of alpha-chain sequences. Correlation of TCR transcript counts in tumor regions with a T cell module score from matched bulk RNA-seq was strong.

Study observations and caveats: It was found that expanded intratumoral alpha and beta TCR counts tracked tumor mutation counts.

Time point specified: sample taken at primary tumor resection. The donors comprised about 70 untreated early-stage non-small cell lung cancer patients. TCRdb passed the 5' RACE reads through MiXCR, listing each CDR3 protein once. The sample records 4,000 to 5,000 distinct CDR3 sequences, about 12% being singletons. This clonotype was obtained from a female donor with early-stage non-small cell lung cancer. The chain carries TRBV10-3 and TRBJ2-1; tentatively, D is TRBD1 (5 bases). The specimen comprised lung tumor tissue, sampled at surgery. CDR3 in DNA: TGTGCCATCAGTCAATCGACAGTGATTTCCTACAATGAGCAGTTCTTC. Protein product: CAISQSTVISYNEQFF.